A selection of T cell receptor beta chains follows, all from one sample in a study of glioma-infiltrating T cells. TCRdb re-derived calls from the multiplex PCR reads in MiXCR, one entry per CDR3 protein. The sample has about 89,000 distinct CDR3 sequences; around 23% are singletons. Sequenced material: glioma tissue, nonneoplastic brain tissue, or PBMCs (not recorded which). Receptors originate from a human donor with low-grade glioma or glioblastoma, undergoing nonglioma brain surgery, or in good health (not recorded which). Both conserved end residues are part of each CDR3. The order of the fields is J gene, D gene, V gene, clone size, CDR3 protein, CDR3 DNA. A D gene is named only where the DNA matches it firmly. Size is stated for part of the rows, as once, few or many counts, or as a class when the clone is expanded.

TRBJ2-1	TRBD2	TRBV11-2	.	CASSWRTSGTDNEQFF	TGTGCCAGCAGCTGGAGGACTAGCGGGACCGACAATGAGCAGTTCTTC
TRBJ1-2	.	TRBV18	.	CASSRQSYGYTF	TGTGCCAGCTCGCGACAGAGCTATGGCTACACCTTC
TRBJ2-3	.	TRBV20-1	many	CSAGGSSGGRGDTQYF	TGCAGTGCAGGGGGCTCAAGCGGGGGAAGAGGAGATACGCAGTATTTT
TRBJ2-5	TRBD2	TRBV3-1	many	CASSLRGLGMQTQYF	TGTGCCAGCAGCCTTCGGGGACTAGGGATGCAGACCCAGTACTTC
TRBJ2-3	TRBD2	TRBV5-1	.	CATQAGATLTDTQYF	TGCGCCACGCAAGCGGGAGCTACCCTCACAGATACGCAGTATTTT
TRBJ1-5	TRBD1	TRBV28	many	CASSTDRFFNQPQHF	TGTGCCAGCAGTACGGACAGGTTTTTTAATCAGCCCCAGCATTTT
TRBJ2-7	TRBD2	TRBV20-1	many	CSARVYGSGRAQYF	TGCAGTGCTAGAGTCTACGGTAGCGGGAGGGCCCAGTACTTC
TRBJ1-5	.	TRBV12-3/TRBV12-4	.	CASSLPGETNQPQHF	TGTGCCAGCAGTTTACCTGGGGAAACCAATCAGCCCCAGCATTTT
TRBJ1-1	.	TRBV7-9	.	CASSPSQVRNTEAFF	TGTGCCAGCAGCCCCTCACAAGTTCGGAACACTGAAGCTTTCTTT
TRBJ1-1	.	TRBV20-1	.	CGAPREAGGTEAFF	TGCGGTGCTCCCCGGGAGGCTGGAGGCACTGAAGCTTTCTTT
TRBJ1-2	.	TRBV7-2	many	CASSSRVGQGYTF	TGTGCCAGCAGCTCGCGGGTGGGTCAGGGCTACACCTTC
TRBJ2-7	.	TRBV5-1	once	CASARPKVSYEQYF	TGCGCCAGCGCAAGACCAAAGGTCTCCTACGAGCAGTACTTC
TRBJ1-1	.	TRBV20-1	many	CSASNTGAFF	TGCAGTGCTAGTAATACCGGAGCTTTCTTT
TRBJ2-3	.	TRBV6-2/TRBV6-3	.	CASSLWGAGDTQYF	TGTGCCAGCAGCTTATGGGGGGCAGGAGATACGCAGTATTTT
TRBJ2-7	.	TRBV27	many	CASSLEYLGRLGEQYF	TGTGCCAGCAGTTTGGAATACTTGGGGAGACTTGGTGAGCAGTACTTC
TRBJ2-5	.	TRBV10-3	many	CAIRNQETQYF	TGTGCCATCCGTAACCAAGAGACCCAGTACTTC
TRBJ1-2	TRBD1	TRBV4-2	many	CASSHLDREDYGYTF	TGTGCCAGCAGCCACCTTGACAGGGAGGACTATGGCTACACCTTC
TRBJ1-1	.	TRBV18	many	CASSPPGTKNTEAFF	TGTGCCAGCTCACCACCCGGGACAAAGAACACTGAAGCTTTCTTT
TRBJ2-7	TRBD2	TRBV20-1	many	CSARGSLGSGRAPSSYEQYF	TGCAGTGCTAGAGGATCTCTGGGGAGCGGGAGGGCCCCAAGCTCCTACGAGCAGTACTTC
TRBJ1-3	.	TRBV14	.	CASSQDRGLSGNTIYF	TGTGCCAGCAGCCAAGATCGGGGTCTTTCTGGAAACACCATATATTTT
TRBJ1-6	TRBD1	TRBV7-9	.	CASSSTRQGASTPHF	TGTGCCAGCAGCTCAACTCGACAGGGGGCCTCGACCCCCCACTTT
TRBJ1-5	.	TRBV20-1	many	CSASPGSGNQPQHF	TGCAGTGCTAGCCCAGGGTCAGGCAATCAGCCCCAGCATTTT
TRBJ1-1	.	TRBV15	.	CATSRDPRALNTEAYF	TGTGCAACCAGCAGAGATCCCCGCGCTTTGAACACTGAAGCTTACTTT
TRBJ1-1	.	TRBV28	many	CASRLGVGAFF	TGTGCCAGCAGGCTGGGGGTCGGGGCTTTCTTT